The 23 T cell receptor beta chains below were found in one sample sequenced in a study of blood T cell repertoires in COVID-19. Sequenced by immunoSEQ multiplex PCR; TCRdb stores in-frame clones only, minus some. The sample yields about 200,000 clones, 75% to 85% seen once. Sequences were obtained from peripheral blood. The receptor source for this set is a human donor in a cohort sampled during active COVID-19.

This chain links TRBV28 with TRBJ2-7; 11 bases fit TRBD2. The CDR3 has 20 amino acids. The V gene's germline CDR1 is MDHEN and CDR2 SYDVKM. With 4 bases clipped from V and 4 bases from J, the junction kept 21 bases outside the gene matches. The CDR3 is CASSSPPLAGGPSVVYEQYF. Written as DNA, the CDR3 is TGTGCCAGCAGTTCCCCACCCCTAGCGGGAGGCCCCTCGGTGGTGTACGAGCAGTACTTC.

This clone was seen a handful of times. The chain couples TRBV7-9 to TRBJ2-5, with D tentatively TRBD1 (8 bases). The V gene lost 4 bases and the J gene lost 2 bases, with 14 bases spanning the gap. CDR1 is SEHNR and CDR2 is FQNEAQ in the germline V gene (reference sequence). This CDR3 spans 15 amino acids. CDR3 coding DNA: TGTGCCAGCAGCTACAGGGGGGGCCCTCAAGAGACCCAGTACTTC. As protein: CASSYRGGPQETQYF. The full variable domain, with the rest looked up from reference TRBV7-9 and TRBJ2-5, is DTGVSQNPRHKITKRGQNVTFRCDPISEHNRLYWYRQTLGQGPEFLTYFQNEAQLEKSRLLSDRFSAERPKGSFSTLEIQRTEQGDSAMYLCASSYRGGPQETQYFGPGTRLLVL.

This rearrangement joins TRBV10-3 to TRBJ2-5, with TRBD1 matching 9 bases. In germline, CDR1 is ENHRY, CDR2 SYGVKD. The V and J ends lost 6 bases and 4 bases, in that order; junction bases with no gene match: 3. The CDR3 extends over 13 amino acids. The CDR3 nucleotides read TGTGCCATCAGACAGGGGGCGTCAGAGACCCAGTACTTC. Its protein is CAIRQGASETQYF.

The rearrangement joins TRBV3-1 (or the pseudogene TRBV3-2) to TRBJ1-2, with D hard to call. From germline, CDR1 is LGHDT and CDR2 YNNKEL (reference sequence). CDR3 length: 13 residues. Trimming took off 7 bases at V and 3 bases at J, with 12 bases between the two ends. The CDR3 sequence: CASTGMTHYGYTF. CDR3 DNA: TGTGCCAGCACGGGAATGACTCACTATGGCTACACCTTC.

V and J are TRBV2 and TRBJ2-7, with TRBD2 identical over 8 bases. CDR3 length: 13 residues. Unmatched junction bases numbered 6, after V lost 8 bases and J lost 3 bases. Germline-derived CDR1 and CDR2 are SNHLY and FYNNEI. The CDR3 region is CASQRGTFYEQYF. The CDR3 DNA sequence: TGTGCCAGCCAGCGGGGGACCTTCTACGAGCAGTACTTC.

The chain employs TRBV5-1 and TRBJ2-5, with 11 nucleotides matching TRBD2. The germline gives CDR1 SGHRS, CDR2 YFSETQ. The CDR3 has 15 residues. J gave up 5 bases and V 4 bases, and 7 bases lay outside the gene matches. The CDR3 here is CASSTGTSGLETQYF. CDR3 DNA sequence: TGCGCCAGCAGCACCGGGACTAGCGGTTTGGAGACCCAGTACTTC.

The chain employs TRBV7-8 and TRBJ2-3; 11 nucleotides agree with TRBD2. With 5 bases clipped from V and 6 bases from J, the junction kept 10 bases outside the gene matches. Germline CDR1 and CDR2: SGHVS and FQNEAQ. The CDR3 totals 16 residues. This CDR3 reads CASSQGVAGGRDTQYF. The CDR3 bases are TGTGCCAGCAGCCAAGGAGTAGCGGGAGGGCGGGATACGCAGTATTTT.

The V call is TRBV19, the J call TRBJ1-5; 8 positions match TRBD1. V lost 1 base and J lost 4; bases outside the gene matches: 6. The germline V gene has CDR1 LNHDA and CDR2 SQIVND (reference sequence). The CDR3 spans 16 residues. In DNA, the CDR3 is TGTGCCAGTAGTATAGCGCCCAGGACAGGGAATCAGCCCCAGCATTTT. It encodes CASSIAPRTGNQPQHF.

The DNA for the CDR3 is TGTGCCAGCTCACCCAGGACAGGTACCACAGATACGCAGTATTTT. Protein: CASSPRTGTTDTQYF. V usage is TRBV18 and J usage is TRBJ2-3; 7 positions agree with TRBD1. CDR1 is KGHSH and CDR2 is LQKENI in the germline V gene. This CDR3 is built from 15 residues. V lost 3 bases to trimming and J lost 2 bases; unmatched junction nucleotides: 5.

The chain couples TRBV11-2 to TRBJ1-1; perhaps TRBD1 as D (6 bases). V was trimmed by 3 bases and J by 5 bases, leaving 13 bases between them. CDR1 SGHAT and CDR2 FQNNGV come from the germline V gene. The CDR3 is 14 residues long. CDR3: CASSLQGISTEAFF. The CDR3 DNA is TGTGCCAGCAGCTTGCAGGGGATATCGACTGAAGCTTTCTTT.

This chain uses TRBV11-3 with TRBJ2-3; TRBD2 aligns across 12 bases. The CDR3 runs to 15 residues. Germline V CDR1 and CDR2: SGHNT, YENEEA. With 5 bases clipped from V and 3 bases from J, the junction kept 3 bases outside the gene matches. The DNA of the CDR3 is TGTGCCAGCAGCCCCGGGACTAGCGGGACAGATACGCAGTATTTT. Translating gives CASSPGTSGTDTQYF.

V gene TRBV6-2 or TRBV6-3 combines with J gene TRBJ1-4, with D possibly matching TRBD1 (5 bases). The V end lost 4 bases, the J end lost 5 bases, and 14 bases lay between the germline ends. Germline assignment: CDR1 MNHEY and CDR2 SVGEGT. This CDR3 contains 15 residues. CDR3 protein: CASSFRQGLNEKLFF. The CDR3, as DNA: TGTGCCAGCAGTTTTCGGCAGGGACTCAATGAAAAACTGTTTTTT.

This clone came up many times. This chain connects TRBV28 to TRBJ2-1, with 8 bases matching TRBD1. The V segment lost 6 bases and the J segment 12 bases; nucleotides outside the gene matches: 16. The CDR3 totals 15 residues. From germline, CDR1 is MDHEN and CDR2 SYDVKM. The CDR3 sequence: CASSLTGTGIPGQFF. The DNA of the CDR3 is TGTGCCAGCAGCCTCACCGGGACAGGTATTCCAGGGCAGTTCTTC.

This chain uses TRBV6-4 with TRBJ2-7; TRBD1 agrees at 10 bases. After removal of 0 bases from V and 5 bases from J, the junction contained 4 bases not matched to a gene. The V gene's germline CDR1 is MRHNA and CDR2 SNTAGT. The CDR3 consists of 15 residues. The CDR3 coding sequence is TGTGCCAGCAGTGACTCGGGGACAGGGGACAACGAGCAGTACTTC. This codes for CASSDSGTGDNEQYF.

The chain joins TRBV24-1 to TRBJ2-1; 11 bases map to TRBD2. CDR3 size: 16 residues. The germline gives CDR1 KGHDR, CDR2 SFDVKD. The V gene end was trimmed by 4 bases and the J gene end by 1 base; junction bases not matched to a gene: 2. CDR3 in amino acids: CATSDPSGRSYNEQFF. The DNA of the CDR3 is TGTGCCACCAGTGACCCTAGCGGGAGGTCCTACAATGAGCAGTTCTTC.

J is TRBJ2-3 and V is TRBV4-1; D ambiguous. Germline CDR1 reads MGHRA; CDR2 reads YSYEKL. V gave up 1 base and J gave up 0 bases, with 8 bases separating them. There are 15 residues in the CDR3. CDR3 residues: CASSQVTSSTDTQYF. The DNA of the CDR3 is TGCGCCAGCAGCCAAGTGACTTCTAGCACAGATACGCAGTATTTT.

The chain couples TRBV19 to TRBJ2-7; D might be TRBD1 (6 bases). The CDR3 totals 15 residues. CDR1 and CDR2 from the germline V gene are LNHDA and SQIVND (reference sequence). With 1 base removed from V and 4 bases from J, the gap between germline ends came to 14 bases. The CDR3 DNA follows: TGTGCCAGTAGTATAGTTGTACAGGGTGGATACGAGCAGTACTTC. Translating it yields CASSIVVQGGYEQYF. The entire variable domain, with the rest obtained from reference TRBV19 and TRBJ2-7, is as follows: DGGITQSPKYLFRKEGQNVTLSCEQNLNHDAMYWYRQDPGQGLRLIYYSQIVNDFQKGDIAEGYSVSREKKESFPLTVTSAQKNPTAFYLCASSIVVQGGYEQYFGPGTRLTVT.

In its sample, this clone was seen once. The chain employs TRBV3-1 (or the pseudogene TRBV3-2) and TRBJ2-7; a possible D gene is TRBD2 (5 bases). Per germline, CDR1 LGHDT and CDR2 YNNKEL (reference sequence). The CDR3 runs to 14 residues. V lost 1 base, J lost 2 bases, and 9 bases lay in between. CDR3 DNA sequence: TGTGCCAGCAGCCAAGTTCCCGGGGCCTACGAGCAGTACTTC. This gives the protein CASSQVPGAYEQYF.

The chain has TRBV7-9 and TRBJ2-5; possibly TRBD1 for D (5 bases). CDR3 length: 15 residues. CDR1 is SEHNR and CDR2 is FQNEAQ in the germline V gene (reference sequence). The V end lost 1 base, the J end lost 1 base, and 10 bases lay between the germline ends. CDR3 sequence: CASSLVGQLQETQYF. The DNA for the CDR3 is TGTGCCAGCAGCTTAGTTGGACAACTCCAAGAGACCCAGTACTTC.

This clone was observed a handful of times. This chain links TRBV29-1 with TRBJ2-7; TRBD2 matches 14 bases. The germline CDR1 and CDR2 sequences are SQVTM and ANQGSEA. V lost 6 bases and J lost 6; bases outside the gene matches: 16. The CDR3 is 17 amino acids. The DNA for the CDR3 is TGCAGCGTGGGCGGTATGGGACTAGCGGGAGTTTTTTCCGAGCAGTACTTC. Its translation: CSVGGMGLAGVFSEQYF.

The rearrangement links TRBV6-5 to TRBJ2-5, with D possibly being TRBD1 (6 bases). The V and J ends lost 2 bases and 1 base respectively, with 8 bases between them. The germline V gene encodes CDR1 MNHEY and CDR2 SVGAGI. This CDR3 has 14 amino acids. CDR3 nucleotides: TGTGCCAGCAGTTACACAGGGCCCCAAGAGACCCAGTACTTC. Protein sequence: CASSYTGPQETQYF.

The chain is built from TRBV7-9 and TRBJ2-7, with D possibly matching TRBD2 (6 bases). The CDR3 has 15 residues. Germline loops: CDR1 SEHNR, CDR2 FQNEAQ (reference sequence). Deletions cut 5 bases from V and 0 bases from J, with 14 bases between. CDR3 bases: TGTGCCAGCAGCAAACGTCTGGAGGGCTCCTACGAGCAGTACTTC. This translates into CASSKRLEGSYEQYF.

This clone was recorded only once. This chain uses TRBV28 with TRBJ2-4; tentative D call: TRBD2 (6 bases). CDR3 length: 15 amino acids. CDR1 is MDHEN and CDR2 is SYDVKM in the germline V gene. The germline V and J ends were trimmed by 8 bases and 0 bases, with 14 bases remaining between them. The CDR3 reads CASGSGGVAKNIQYF. The CDR3, as DNA: TGTGCCAGCGGGAGTGGAGGGGTAGCCAAAAACATTCAGTACTTC.